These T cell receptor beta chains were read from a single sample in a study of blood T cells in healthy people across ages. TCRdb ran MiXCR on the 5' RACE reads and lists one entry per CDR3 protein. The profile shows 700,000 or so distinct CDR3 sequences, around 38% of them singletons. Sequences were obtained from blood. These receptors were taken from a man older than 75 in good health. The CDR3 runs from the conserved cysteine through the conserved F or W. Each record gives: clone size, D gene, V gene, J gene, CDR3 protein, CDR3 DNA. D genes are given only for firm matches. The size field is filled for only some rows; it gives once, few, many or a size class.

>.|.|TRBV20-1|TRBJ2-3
CSARDGRDRYTDTQYF
TGCAGTGCTAGAGATGGACGGGACCGATACACAGATACGCAGTATTTT
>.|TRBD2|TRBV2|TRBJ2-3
CASTGLAGASTDTQYF
TGTGCCAGCACTGGACTAGCGGGAGCTAGCACAGATACGCAGTATTTT
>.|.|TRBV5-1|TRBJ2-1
CASQQGGSYNEQFF
TGCGCCAGCCAGCAGGGTGGGTCCTACAATGAGCAGTTCTTC
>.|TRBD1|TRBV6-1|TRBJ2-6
CASSPSGTASGANVLTF
TGTGCCAGCAGTCCCTCCGGGACAGCATCTGGGGCCAACGTCCTGACTTTC
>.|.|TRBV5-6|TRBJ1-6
CASSLLPRTQEPLHF
TGTGCCAGCAGCTTGCTCCCGCGGACTCAGGAGCCCCTCCACTTT
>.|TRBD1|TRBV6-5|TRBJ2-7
CASTRDSRLREQYF
TGTGCCAGCACCAGGGACAGTAGGTTACGGGAGCAGTACTTC
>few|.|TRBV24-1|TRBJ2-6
CATSDSGLTGANVLTF
TGTGCCACCAGTGATTCTGGGTTGACTGGGGCCAACGTCCTGACTTTC
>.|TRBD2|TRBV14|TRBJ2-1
CTSSFQRGMVNEQFF
TGTACCAGCAGCTTTCAGCGGGGCATGGTCAATGAGCAGTTCTTC
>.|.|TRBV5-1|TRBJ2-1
CASSLRTGRDEQFF
TGCGCCAGCAGCTTGAGAACAGGGAGGGATGAGCAGTTCTTC
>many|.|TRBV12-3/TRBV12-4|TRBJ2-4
CASLPQGPKNIQYF
TGTGCCAGCCTGCCCCAGGGACCCAAAAACATTCAGTACTTC
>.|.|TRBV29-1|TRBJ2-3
CSVPRGSQEDTQYF
TGCAGCGTGCCCCGGGGGTCCCAGGAAGATACGCAGTATTTT
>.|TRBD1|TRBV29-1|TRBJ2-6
CSVEGDSDQSGANVLTF
TGCAGCGTTGAGGGGGACAGTGACCAGTCTGGGGCCAACGTCCTGACTTTC
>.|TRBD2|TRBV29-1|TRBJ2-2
CSVETSGRDTGELFF
TGCAGCGTTGAAACTAGCGGGAGGGACACCGGGGAGCTGTTTTTT
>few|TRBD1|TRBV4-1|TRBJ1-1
CASSQRDSLNTEAFF
TGCGCCAGCAGCCAGCGGGACAGCCTGAACACTGAAGCTTTCTTT
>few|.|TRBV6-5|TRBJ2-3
CASRFRGSSTDTQYF
TGTGCCAGCAGATTCCGGGGGTCTAGCACAGATACGCAGTATTTT
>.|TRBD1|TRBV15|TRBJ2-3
CATSRDRGIDTQYF
TGTGCCACCAGCAGAGACAGGGGGATAGATACGCAGTATTTT
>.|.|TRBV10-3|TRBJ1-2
CAISESGNGYTF
TGTGCCATCAGTGAATCCGGGAATGGCTACACCTTC
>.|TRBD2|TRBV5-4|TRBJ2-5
CASSSGLAGARETQYF
TGTGCCAGCAGCTCCGGACTAGCGGGGGCCCGAGAGACCCAGTACTTC
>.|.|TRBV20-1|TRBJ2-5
CSAGDFQETQYF
TGCAGTGCTGGGGACTTCCAAGAGACCCAGTACTTC
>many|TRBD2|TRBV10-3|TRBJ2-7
CASGTSGEQYF
TGTGCCAGCGGGACTAGCGGAGAGCAGTACTTC
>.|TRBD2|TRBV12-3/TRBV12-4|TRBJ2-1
CASSPASGGPKQFF
TGTGCCAGCAGCCCCGCTAGCGGGGGGCCGAAGCAGTTCTTC
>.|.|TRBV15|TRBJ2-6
CATSRDRGAGANVLTF
TGTGCCACCAGCAGAGATCGGGGTGCTGGGGCCAACGTCCTGACTTTC
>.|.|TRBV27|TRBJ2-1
CASSFRTYNEQFF
TGTGCCAGCAGCTTCCGCACCTACAATGAGCAGTTCTTC
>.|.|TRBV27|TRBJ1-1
CASSSMIGTANTEAFF
TGTGCCAGCAGTTCCATGATCGGGACGGCGAACACTGAAGCTTTCTTT
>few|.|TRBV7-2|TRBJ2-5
CASSPRGQPRYQETQYF
TGTGCCAGCAGCCCCCGGGGGCAGCCCCGGTACCAAGAGACCCAGTACTTC
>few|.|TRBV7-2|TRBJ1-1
CASSLHKGGAEAFF
TGTGCCAGCAGCTTACATAAGGGGGGGGCTGAAGCTTTCTTT
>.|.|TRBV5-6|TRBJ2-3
CAGSLVQSTDTQYF
TGTGCCGGCAGCTTGGTCCAGTCCACAGATACGCAGTATTTT
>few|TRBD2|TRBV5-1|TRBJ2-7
CASRSSGSSYNEQYF
TGCGCCAGCAGGTCTAGCGGAAGCTCCTACAATGAGCAGTACTTC
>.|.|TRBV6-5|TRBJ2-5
CASSYQADYQETQYF
TGTGCCAGCAGTTATCAAGCGGACTACCAAGAGACCCAGTACTTC
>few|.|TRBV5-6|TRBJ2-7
CASAKGSYEQYF
TGTGCCAGTGCAAAGGGGTCCTACGAGCAGTACTTC
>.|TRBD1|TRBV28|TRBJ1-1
CATMRQGAMNTEAFF
TGTGCCACTATGAGACAGGGGGCCATGAACACTGAAGCTTTCTTT
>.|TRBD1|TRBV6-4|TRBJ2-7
CARRDRVFIHEQYF
TGTGCCAGGAGGGACAGGGTATTTATCCACGAGCAGTACTTC
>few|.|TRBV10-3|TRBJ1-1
CAIADGKNTEAFF
TGTGCCATCGCCGACGGAAAGAACACTGAAGCTTTCTTT
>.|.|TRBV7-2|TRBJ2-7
CASSLDGNRGEQYF
TGTGCCAGCAGCTTGGACGGGAATCGAGGCGAGCAGTACTTC
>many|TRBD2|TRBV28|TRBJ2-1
CASSVNPGTSDTYNEQFF
TGTGCCAGCAGTGTAAACCCCGGGACTAGCGATACTTACAATGAGCAGTTCTTC
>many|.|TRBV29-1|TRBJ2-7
CSVGSGPDYEQYF
TGCAGCGTTGGTTCAGGGCCGGACTACGAGCAGTACTTC
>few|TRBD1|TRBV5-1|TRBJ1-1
CASSFTGDHTEAFF
TGCGCCAGCAGCTTTACAGGGGACCACACTGAAGCTTTTTTT
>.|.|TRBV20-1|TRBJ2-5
CSAVRTYQETQYF
TGCAGTGCAGTACGAACCTACCAAGAGACCCAGTACTTC
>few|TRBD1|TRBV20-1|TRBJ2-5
CSAPPGTGDQETQYF
TGCAGTGCTCCCCCCGGGACAGGGGATCAGGAGACCCAGTACTTC
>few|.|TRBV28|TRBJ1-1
CASSSPNGGPTEAFF
TGTGCCAGCAGTTCCCCCAATGGGGGACCCACTGAAGCTTTCTTT
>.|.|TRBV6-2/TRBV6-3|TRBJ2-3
CASSYSGPRDTQYF
TGTGCCAGCAGTTACTCAGGACCCAGAGATACGCAGTATTTT
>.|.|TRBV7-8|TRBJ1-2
CASSPRRDGYGYTF
TGTGCCAGCAGCCCCCGCAGGGACGGCTATGGCTACACCTTC
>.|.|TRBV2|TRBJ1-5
CASSVKSQGSRNQPQHF
TGTGCCAGCAGTGTAAAGTCTCAGGGTTCTCGCAATCAGCCCCAGCATTTT
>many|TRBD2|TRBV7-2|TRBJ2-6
CASSLVAGGRSSSGANVLTF
TGTGCCAGCAGCTTAGTAGCGGGGGGCCGATCAAGCTCTGGGGCCAACGTCCTGACTTTC
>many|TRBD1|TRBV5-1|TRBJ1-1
CASSFETGGPEAFF
TGCGCCAGCAGCTTCGAGACAGGGGGTCCTGAAGCTTTCTTT
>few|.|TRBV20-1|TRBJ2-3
CSARGGSTDTQYF
TGCAGTGCTAGAGGGGGGAGCACAGATACGCAGTATTTT
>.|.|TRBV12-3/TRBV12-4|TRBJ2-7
CASRPTVSDEQYF
TGTGCCAGCAGACCGACGGTTAGCGACGAGCAGTACTTC
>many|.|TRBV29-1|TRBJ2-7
CSVEAFLSSYNEQYF
TGCAGCGTTGAAGCGTTTCTGAGCTCCTACAATGAGCAGTACTTC
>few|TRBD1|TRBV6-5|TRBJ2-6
CASSRDRGSSGANVLTF
TGTGCCAGCAGCCGGGACAGGGGGTCGTCTGGGGCCAACGTCCTGACTTTC
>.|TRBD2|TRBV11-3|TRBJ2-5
CASSLVPTGGPGGETQYF
TGTGCCAGCAGCTTAGTACCCACGGGAGGGCCCGGGGGAGAGACCCAGTACTTC
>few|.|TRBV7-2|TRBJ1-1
CASTADRLNTEAFF
TGTGCCAGCACCGCGGACAGATTGAACACTGAAGCTTTCTTT
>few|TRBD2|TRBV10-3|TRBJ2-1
CAISTGTSGANEQFF
TGTGCCATCAGTACCGGGACTAGCGGAGCAAATGAGCAGTTCTTC
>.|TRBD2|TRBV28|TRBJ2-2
CASSLMGLYTGELFF
TGTGCCAGCAGCTTGATGGGACTATACACCGGGGAGCTGTTTTTT
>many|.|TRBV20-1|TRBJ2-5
CSARDFGTVQETQYF
TGCAGTGCTAGAGATTTTGGGACTGTACAAGAGACCCAGTACTTC
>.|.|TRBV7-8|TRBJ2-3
CATKLGLSGTQYF
TGTGCCACAAAACTGGGACTTTCCGGTACGCAGTATTTT
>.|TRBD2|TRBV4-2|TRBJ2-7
CASRESYSGGAAEQYF
TGTGCCAGCAGGGAATCATATAGCGGGGGGGCGGCTGAGCAGTACTTC
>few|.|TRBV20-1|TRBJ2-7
CSARGPNHEQYF
TGCAGTGCTAGAGGCCCTAACCACGAGCAGTACTTC
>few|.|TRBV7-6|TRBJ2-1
CASNRGAGSGEQFF
TGTGCCAGCAATCGGGGCGCAGGGTCGGGTGAGCAGTTCTTC
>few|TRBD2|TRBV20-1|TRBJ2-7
CSAQQTSGAPYEQYF
TGCAGTGCTCAACAAACTAGCGGGGCCCCCTACGAGCAGTACTTC
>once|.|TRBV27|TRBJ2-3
CASSILAEERDTQYF
TGTGCCAGCAGTATATTAGCGGAGGAACGAGATACGCAGTATTTT